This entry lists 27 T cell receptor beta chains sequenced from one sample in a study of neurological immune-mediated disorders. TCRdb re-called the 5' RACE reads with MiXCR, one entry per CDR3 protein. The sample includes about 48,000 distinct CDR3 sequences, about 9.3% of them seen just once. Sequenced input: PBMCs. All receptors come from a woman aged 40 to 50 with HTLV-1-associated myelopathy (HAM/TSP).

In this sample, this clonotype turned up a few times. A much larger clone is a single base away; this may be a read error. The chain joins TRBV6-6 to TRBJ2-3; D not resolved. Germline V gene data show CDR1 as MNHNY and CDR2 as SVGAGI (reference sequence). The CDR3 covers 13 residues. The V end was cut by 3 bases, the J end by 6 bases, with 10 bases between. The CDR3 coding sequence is TGTGCCAGCAGTTATATCTCTCGCGATACGCAGTATTTT. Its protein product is CASSYISRDTQYF.

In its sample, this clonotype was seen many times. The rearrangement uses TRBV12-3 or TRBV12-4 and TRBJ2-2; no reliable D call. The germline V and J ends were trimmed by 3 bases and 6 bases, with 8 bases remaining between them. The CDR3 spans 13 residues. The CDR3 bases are TGTGCCAGCAGTTTTCGGTCCTCCGGGGAGCTGTTTTTT. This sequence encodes CASSFRSSGELFF.

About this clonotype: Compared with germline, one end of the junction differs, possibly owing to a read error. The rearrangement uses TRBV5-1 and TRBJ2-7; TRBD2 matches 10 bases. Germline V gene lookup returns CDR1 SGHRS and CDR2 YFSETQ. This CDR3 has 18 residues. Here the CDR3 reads CTSSRSGGALRGSGEQYF. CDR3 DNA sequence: TGCACCAGCAGCCGGAGCGGGGGGGCCCTTCGTGGTTCCGGCGAGCAGTACTTC.

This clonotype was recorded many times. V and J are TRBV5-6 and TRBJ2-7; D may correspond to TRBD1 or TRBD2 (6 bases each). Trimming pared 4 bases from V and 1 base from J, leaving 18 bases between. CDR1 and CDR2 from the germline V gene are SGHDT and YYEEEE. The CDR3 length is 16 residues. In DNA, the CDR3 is TGTGCCAGCAGCATTGGTGGGGGGACATCATCCTACGAGCAGTACTTC. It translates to CASSIGGGTSSYEQYF.

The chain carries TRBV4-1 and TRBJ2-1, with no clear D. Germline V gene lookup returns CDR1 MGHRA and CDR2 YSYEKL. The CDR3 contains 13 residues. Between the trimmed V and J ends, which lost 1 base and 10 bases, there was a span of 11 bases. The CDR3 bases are TGCGCCAGCAGCCAAGTCGTAGCCCAAGAGCAGTTCTTC. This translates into CASSQVVAQEQFF.

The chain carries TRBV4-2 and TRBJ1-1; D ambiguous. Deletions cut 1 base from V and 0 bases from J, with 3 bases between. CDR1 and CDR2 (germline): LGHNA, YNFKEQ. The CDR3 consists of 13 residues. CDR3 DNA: TGTGCCAGCAGCCAAGTTATGAACACTGAAGCTTTCTTT. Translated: CASSQVMNTEAFF.

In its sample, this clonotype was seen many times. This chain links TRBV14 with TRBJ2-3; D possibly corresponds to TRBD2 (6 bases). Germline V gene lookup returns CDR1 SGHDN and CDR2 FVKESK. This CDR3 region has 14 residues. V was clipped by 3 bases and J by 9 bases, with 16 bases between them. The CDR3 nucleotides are TGTGCCAGCAGCCACACTGCGGGGCAAGAGACGCAGTATTTT. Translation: CASSHTAGQETQYF.

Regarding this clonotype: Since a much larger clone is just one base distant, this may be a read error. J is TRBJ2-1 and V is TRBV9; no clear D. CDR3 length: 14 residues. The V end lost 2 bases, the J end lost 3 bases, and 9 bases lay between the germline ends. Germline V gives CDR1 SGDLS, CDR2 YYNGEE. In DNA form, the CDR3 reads TGTGCCAGCAGCGTCGGAGACAACTACAATGAGCAGTTCTTC. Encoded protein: CASSVGDNYNEQFF.

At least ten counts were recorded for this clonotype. The CDR3 DNA reads TGCGCCAGCAGCCGGGCCTTCACCGGGGAGCTGTTTTTT. Translation: CASSRAFTGELFF. The chain employs TRBV4-1 and TRBJ2-2; D ambiguous. This CDR3 has 13 amino acids. CDR1 is MGHRA and CDR2 is YSYEKL in the germline V gene. V was trimmed by 4 bases and J by 4 bases, leaving 7 bases between them.

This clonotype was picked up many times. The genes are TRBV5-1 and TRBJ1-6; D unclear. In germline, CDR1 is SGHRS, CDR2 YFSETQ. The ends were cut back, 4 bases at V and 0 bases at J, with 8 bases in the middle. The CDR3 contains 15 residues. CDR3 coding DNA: TGCGCCAGCAGCGGAAGGAGCTCCTATAATTCACCCCTCCACTTT. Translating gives CASSGRSSYNSPLHF.

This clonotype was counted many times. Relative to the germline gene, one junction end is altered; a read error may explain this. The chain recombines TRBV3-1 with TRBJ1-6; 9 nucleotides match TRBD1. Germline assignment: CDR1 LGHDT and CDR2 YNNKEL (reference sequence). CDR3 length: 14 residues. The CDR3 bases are TGTGCCAGCAGCTGGACAGGGGTTAATTCACCACTCCACTTT. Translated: CASSWTGVNSPLHF.

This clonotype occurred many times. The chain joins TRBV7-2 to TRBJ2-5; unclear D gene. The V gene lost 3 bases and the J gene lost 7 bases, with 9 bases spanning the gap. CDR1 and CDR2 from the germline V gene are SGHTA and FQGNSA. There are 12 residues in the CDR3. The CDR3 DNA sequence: TGTGCCAGCAGCTTTATGGAAGGGACCCAGTACTTC. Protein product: CASSFMEGTQYF.

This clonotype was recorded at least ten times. The CDR3 DNA follows: TGTGCCAGCAGTTTAGACCCGGAAGTGGGAGGGTTCTTT. It translates to CASSLDPEVGGFF. The chain is built from TRBV12-3 or TRBV12-4 and TRBJ1-1; the D is unclear. This CDR3 has 13 residues. Trimming shortened V by 1 base and J by 14 bases, and 17 bases separated the two germline ends.

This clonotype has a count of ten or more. Here the CDR3 DNA reads TGTGCCAGCAGTTACAGGGACAGGGGCACTGAAGCTTTCTTT. Encoded protein: CASSYRDRGTEAFF. V is TRBV6-5 and J is TRBJ1-1; 10 bases line up with TRBD1. Germline CDR1 is MNHEY and CDR2 is SVGAGI. The CDR3 sequence is 14 residues long. The junction had 1 base not matched to a gene; V was cut back by 2 bases and J by 4 bases.

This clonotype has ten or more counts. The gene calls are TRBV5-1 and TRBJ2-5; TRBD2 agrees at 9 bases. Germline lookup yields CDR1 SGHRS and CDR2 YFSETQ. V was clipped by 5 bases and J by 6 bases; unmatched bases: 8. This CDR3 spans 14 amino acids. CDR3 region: CASSPGTSSQTQYF. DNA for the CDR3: TGCGCCAGCAGTCCCGGGACTAGCAGCCAGACCCAGTACTTC.

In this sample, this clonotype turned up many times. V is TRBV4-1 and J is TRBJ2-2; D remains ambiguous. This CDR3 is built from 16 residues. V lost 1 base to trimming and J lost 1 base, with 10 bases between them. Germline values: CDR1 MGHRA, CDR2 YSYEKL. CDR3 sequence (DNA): TGCGCCAGCAGCCAAGCCTACACGTTGAACACCGGGGAGCTGTTTTTT. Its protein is CASSQAYTLNTGELFF.

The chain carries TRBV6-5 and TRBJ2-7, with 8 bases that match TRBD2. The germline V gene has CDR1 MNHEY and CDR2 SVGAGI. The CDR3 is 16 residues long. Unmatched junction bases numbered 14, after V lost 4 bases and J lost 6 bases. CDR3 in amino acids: CASSSPGRGGRGEQYF. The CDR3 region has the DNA TGTGCCAGCAGTTCGCCCGGCCGGGGGGGCCGGGGCGAGCAGTACTTC.

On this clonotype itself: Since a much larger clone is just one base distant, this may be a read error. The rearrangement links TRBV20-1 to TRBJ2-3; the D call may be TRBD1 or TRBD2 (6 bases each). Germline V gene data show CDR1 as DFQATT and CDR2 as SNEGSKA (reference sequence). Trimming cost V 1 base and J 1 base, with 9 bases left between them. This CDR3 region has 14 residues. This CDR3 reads CSARGGAGTDTQYF. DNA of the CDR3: TGCAGTGCTAGAGGGGGGGCCGGCACAGATACGCAGTATTTT.

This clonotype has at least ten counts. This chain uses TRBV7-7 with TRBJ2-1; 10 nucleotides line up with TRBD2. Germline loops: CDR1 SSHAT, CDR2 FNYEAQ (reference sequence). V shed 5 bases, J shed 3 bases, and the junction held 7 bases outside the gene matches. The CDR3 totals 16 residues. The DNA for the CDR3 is TGTGCCAGCAGCCCGCGAGCGGGGGGGTACTACAATGAGCAGTTCTTC. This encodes CASSPRAGGYYNEQFF. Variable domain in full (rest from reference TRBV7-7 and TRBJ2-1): GAGVSQSPRYKVTKRGQDVTLRCDPISSHATLYWYQQALGQGPEFLTYFNYEAQPDKSGLPSDRFSAERPEGSISTLTIQRTEQRDSAMYRCASSPRAGGYYNEQFFGPGTRLTVL.

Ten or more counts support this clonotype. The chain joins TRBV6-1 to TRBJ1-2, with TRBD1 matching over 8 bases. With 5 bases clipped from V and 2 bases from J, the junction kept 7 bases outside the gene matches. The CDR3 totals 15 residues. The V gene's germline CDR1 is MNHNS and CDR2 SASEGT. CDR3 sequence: CASSPSGQGNYGYTF. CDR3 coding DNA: TGTGCCAGCAGTCCCTCCGGACAGGGCAACTATGGCTACACCTTC.

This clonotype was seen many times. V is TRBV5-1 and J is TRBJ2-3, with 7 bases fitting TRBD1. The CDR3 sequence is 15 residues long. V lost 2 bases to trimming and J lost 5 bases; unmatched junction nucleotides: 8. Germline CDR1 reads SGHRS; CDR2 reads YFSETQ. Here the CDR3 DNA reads TGCGCCAGCAGCTTCGGGACAGCCGCAGGAGATACGCAGTATTTT. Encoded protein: CASSFGTAAGDTQYF. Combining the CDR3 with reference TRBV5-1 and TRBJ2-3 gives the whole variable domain KAGVTQTPRYLIKTRGQQVTLSCSPISGHRSVSWYQQTPGQGLQFLFEYFSETQRNKGNFPGRFSGRQFSNSRSEMNVSTLELGDSALYLCASSFGTAAGDTQYFGPGTRLTVL.

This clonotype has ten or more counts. CDR3 DNA: TGCGCCAGCAGCCAAGCCCAGGGGTTGGGCAGGGGCTCAACTAATGAAAAACTGTTTTTT. This gives the protein CASSQAQGLGRGSTNEKLFF. The rearrangement links TRBV4-1 to TRBJ1-4, with D possibly TRBD1 on 6 matching bases. This CDR3 has 20 amino acids. CDR1 is MGHRA and CDR2 is YSYEKL in the germline V gene. V was clipped by 1 base and J by 0 bases, with 21 bases between them.

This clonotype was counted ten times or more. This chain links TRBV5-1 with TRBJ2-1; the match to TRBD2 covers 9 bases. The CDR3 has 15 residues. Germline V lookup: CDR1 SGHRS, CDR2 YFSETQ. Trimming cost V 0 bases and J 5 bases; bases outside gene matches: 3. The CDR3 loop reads CASSLVSSGDNEQFF. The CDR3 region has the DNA TGCGCCAGCAGCTTGGTATCTAGCGGGGACAATGAGCAGTTCTTC.

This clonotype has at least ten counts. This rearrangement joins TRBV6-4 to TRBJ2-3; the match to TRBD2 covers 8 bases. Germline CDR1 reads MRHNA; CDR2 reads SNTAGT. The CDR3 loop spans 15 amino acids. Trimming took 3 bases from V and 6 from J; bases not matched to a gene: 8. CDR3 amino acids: CASSEGAGGVDTQYF. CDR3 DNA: TGTGCCAGCAGTGAAGGGGCGGGGGGAGTCGATACGCAGTATTTT.

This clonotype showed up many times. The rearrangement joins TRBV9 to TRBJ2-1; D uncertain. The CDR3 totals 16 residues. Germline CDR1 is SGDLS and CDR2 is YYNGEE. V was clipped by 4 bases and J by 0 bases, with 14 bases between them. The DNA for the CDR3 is TGTGCCAGCAGCCCAAGGTTGGAAAGCTCCTACAATGAGCAGTTCTTC. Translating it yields CASSPRLESSYNEQFF.

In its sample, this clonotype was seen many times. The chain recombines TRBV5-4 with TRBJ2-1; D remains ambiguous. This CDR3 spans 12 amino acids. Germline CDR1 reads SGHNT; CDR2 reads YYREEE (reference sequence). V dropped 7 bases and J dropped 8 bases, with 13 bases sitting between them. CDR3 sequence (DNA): TGTGCCAGCGGGGATCCGAGGTATGAGCAGTTCTTC. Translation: CASGDPRYEQFF. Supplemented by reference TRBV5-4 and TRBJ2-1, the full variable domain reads ETGVTQSPTHLIKTRGQQVTLRCSSQSGHNTVSWYQQALGQGPQFIFQYYREEENGRGNFPPRFSGLQFPNYSSELNVNALELDDSALYLCASGDPRYEQFFGPGTRLTVL.

The CDR3 DNA follows: TGTGCCAGCAGTGACCGACCAAACACCGGGGAGCTGTTTTTT. Translation gives CASSDRPNTGELFF. V usage is TRBV6-1 and J usage is TRBJ2-2; D is ambiguous. Germline CDR1 and CDR2: MNHNS and SASEGT. The CDR3 has 14 residues. The V end was cut by 3 bases, the J end by 2 bases, with 7 bases between.